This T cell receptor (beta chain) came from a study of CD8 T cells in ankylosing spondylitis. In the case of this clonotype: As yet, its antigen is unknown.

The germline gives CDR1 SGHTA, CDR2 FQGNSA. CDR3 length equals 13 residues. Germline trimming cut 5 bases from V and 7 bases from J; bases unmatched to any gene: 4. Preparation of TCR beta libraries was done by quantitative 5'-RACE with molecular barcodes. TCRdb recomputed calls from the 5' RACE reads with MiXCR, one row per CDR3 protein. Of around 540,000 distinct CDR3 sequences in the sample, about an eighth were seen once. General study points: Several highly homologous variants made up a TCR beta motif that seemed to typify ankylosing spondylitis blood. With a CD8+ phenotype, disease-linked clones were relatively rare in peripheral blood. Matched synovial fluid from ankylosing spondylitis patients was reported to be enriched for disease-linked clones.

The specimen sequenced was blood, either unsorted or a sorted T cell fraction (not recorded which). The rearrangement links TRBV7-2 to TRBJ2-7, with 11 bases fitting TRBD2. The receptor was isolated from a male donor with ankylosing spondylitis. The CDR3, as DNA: TGTGCCAGCAGCCCGACTAGCGGGAAGGAGCAGTACGTC. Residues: CASSPTSGKEQYV.